This TCR beta chain is from a study of response to subunit inactivated influenza vaccine. Study findings and constraints: Few additional T cells are recruited per seasonal influenza vaccination, authors suggested.

Germline-derived CDR1 and CDR2 are SGDLS and YYNGEE. This CDR3 is built from 15 residues. The germline V and J ends were trimmed by 2 bases and 3 bases, with 12 bases remaining between them. About this clonotype: Its antigen remains unidentified.

One entry per CDR3 protein, called by TCRdb with MiXCR from the RT-PCR reads. This sample carries more than 700,000 distinct CDR3 sequences, 21% of them seen once, and the ten largest clones take roughly a tenth. The clonotype originates from a man aged 45-60 years who received an inactivated influenza vaccine. This rearrangement joins TRBV9 to TRBJ1-5; tentative D call: TRBD1 (6 bases). The sample in question was PBMCs from blood, obtained roughly 5 days after vaccination. CDR3 loop: CASSVGQASNQPQHF. For the CDR3, the DNA is TGTGCCAGCAGCGTGGGACAAGCTTCCAATCAGCCCCAGCATTTT. Together with reference TRBV9 and TRBJ1-5, the CDR3 gives the full variable domain: DSGVTQTPKHLITATGQRVTLRCSPRSGDLSVYWYQQSLDQGLQFLIQYYNGEERAKGNILERFSAQQFPDLHSELNLSSLELGDSALYFCASSVGQASNQPQHFGDGTRLSIL.